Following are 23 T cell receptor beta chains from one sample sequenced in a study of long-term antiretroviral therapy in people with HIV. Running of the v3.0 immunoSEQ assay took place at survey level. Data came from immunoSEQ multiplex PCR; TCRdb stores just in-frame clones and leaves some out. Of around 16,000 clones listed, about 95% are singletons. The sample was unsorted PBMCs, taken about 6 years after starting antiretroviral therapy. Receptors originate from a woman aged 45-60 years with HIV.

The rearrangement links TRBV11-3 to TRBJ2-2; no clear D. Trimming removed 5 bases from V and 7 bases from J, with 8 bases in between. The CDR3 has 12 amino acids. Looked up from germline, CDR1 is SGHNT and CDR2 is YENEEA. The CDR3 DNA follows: TGTGCCAGCAGCCTCGGCATCGGGGAGCTGTTTTTT. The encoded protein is CASSLGIGELFF.

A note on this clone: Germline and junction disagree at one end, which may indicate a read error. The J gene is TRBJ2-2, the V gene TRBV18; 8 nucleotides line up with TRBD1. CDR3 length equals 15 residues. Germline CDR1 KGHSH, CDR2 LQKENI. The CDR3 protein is CASLPLDRGTGELFF. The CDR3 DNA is TGTGCCAGCTTACCACTTGACAGGGGCACCGGGGAGCTGTTTTTT.

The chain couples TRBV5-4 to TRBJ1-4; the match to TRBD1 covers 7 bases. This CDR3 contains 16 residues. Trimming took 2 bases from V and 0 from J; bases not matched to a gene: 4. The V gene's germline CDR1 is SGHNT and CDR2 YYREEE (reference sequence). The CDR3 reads CASSLDRESTNEKLFF. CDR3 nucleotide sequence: TGTGCCAGCAGCTTAGACAGGGAATCAACTAATGAAAAACTGTTTTTT.

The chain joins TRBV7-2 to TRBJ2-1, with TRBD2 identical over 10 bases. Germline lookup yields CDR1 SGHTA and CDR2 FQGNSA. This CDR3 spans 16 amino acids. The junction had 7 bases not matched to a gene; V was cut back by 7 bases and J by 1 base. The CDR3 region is CASNPGLAPSYNEQFF. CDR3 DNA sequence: TGTGCCAGCAACCCGGGACTAGCGCCTTCCTACAATGAGCAGTTCTTC.

CDR3 nucleotide sequence: TGTGCCAGCAGTCACCACCCCCGGGACAGGGGAGAATTTGGTAATCAGCCCCAGCATTTT. This encodes CASSHHPRDRGEFGNQPQHF. The chain joins TRBV6-7 to TRBJ1-5; TRBD1 matches at 10 bases. TRBV6-7 falls under the ORF class, with uncertain function. Trimming removed 5 bases from V and 4 bases from J; junction bases left unmatched: 20. The CDR3 consists of 20 residues.

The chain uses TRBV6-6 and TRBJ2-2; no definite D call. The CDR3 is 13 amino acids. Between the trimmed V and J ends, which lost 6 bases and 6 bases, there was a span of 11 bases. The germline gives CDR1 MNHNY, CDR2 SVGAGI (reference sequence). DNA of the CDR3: TGTGCCAGCAGCATAGGTCTCGCCGGGGAGCTGTTTTTT. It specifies CASSIGLAGELFF.

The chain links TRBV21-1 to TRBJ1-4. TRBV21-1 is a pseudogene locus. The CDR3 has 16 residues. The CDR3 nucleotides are TGTGCCAGCAGCGACAGGCCGTCGGGGGCTAATGAAAAACTGTTTTTT. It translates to CASSDRPSGANEKLFF.

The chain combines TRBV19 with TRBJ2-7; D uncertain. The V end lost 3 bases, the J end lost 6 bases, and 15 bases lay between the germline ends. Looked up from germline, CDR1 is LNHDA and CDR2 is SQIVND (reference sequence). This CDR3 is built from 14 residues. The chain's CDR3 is CASSIETGPREQYF. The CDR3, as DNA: TGTGCCAGTAGTATCGAGACTGGGCCCCGCGAGCAGTACTTC.

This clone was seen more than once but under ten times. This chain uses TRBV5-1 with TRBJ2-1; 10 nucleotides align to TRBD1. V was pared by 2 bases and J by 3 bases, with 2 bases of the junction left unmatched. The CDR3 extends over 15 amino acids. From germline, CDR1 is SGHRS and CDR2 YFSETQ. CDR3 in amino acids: CASSFGTGDYNEQFF. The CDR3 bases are TGCGCCAGCAGCTTTGGGACAGGGGACTACAATGAGCAGTTCTTC. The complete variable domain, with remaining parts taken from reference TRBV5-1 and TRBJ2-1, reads KAGVTQTPRYLIKTRGQQVTLSCSPISGHRSVSWYQQTPGQGLQFLFEYFSETQRNKGNFPGRFSGRQFSNSRSEMNVSTLELGDSALYLCASSFGTGDYNEQFFGPGTRLTVL.

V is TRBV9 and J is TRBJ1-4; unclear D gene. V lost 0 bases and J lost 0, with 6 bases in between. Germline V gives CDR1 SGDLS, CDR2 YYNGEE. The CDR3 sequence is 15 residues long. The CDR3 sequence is CASSVGGATNEKLFF. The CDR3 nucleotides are TGTGCCAGCAGCGTAGGGGGTGCAACTAATGAAAAACTGTTTTTT.

This CDR3 reads CASNKQGALETQYF. In DNA form, the CDR3 reads TGTGCCAGCAATAAACAGGGGGCCCTTGAGACCCAGTACTTC. The chain recombines TRBV25-1 with TRBJ2-5; 9 nucleotides line up with TRBD1. V dropped 7 bases and J dropped 5; count of bases not matched to a gene: 8. There are 14 residues in the CDR3. CDR1 and CDR2 (germline): MGHDK, SYGVNS. The full variable domain, rest sourced from reference TRBV25-1 and TRBJ2-5, is EADIYQTPRYLVIGTGKKITLECSQTMGHDKMYWYQQDPGMELHLIHYSYGVNSTEKGDLSSESTVSRIRTEHFPLTLESARPSHTSQYLCASNKQGALETQYFGPGTRLLVL.

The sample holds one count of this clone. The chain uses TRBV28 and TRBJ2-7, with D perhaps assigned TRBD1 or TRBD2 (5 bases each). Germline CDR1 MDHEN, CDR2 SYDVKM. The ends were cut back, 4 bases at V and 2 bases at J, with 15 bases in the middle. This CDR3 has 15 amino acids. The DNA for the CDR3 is TGTGCCAGCAGTTCCCGGGACCATACTCCCTACGAGCAGTACTTC. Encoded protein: CASSSRDHTPYEQYF.

The CDR3 nucleotides read TGTGCCAGCACCCCGGGGACCGCGGAGGGGGAGCAGTACTTC. Amino acids: CASTPGTAEGEQYF. This rearrangement joins TRBV6-5 to TRBJ2-7, with D possibly TRBD2 on 6 matching bases. With 7 bases removed from V and 7 bases from J, the gap between germline ends came to 20 bases. Germline V gene sequence: CDR1 MNHEY, CDR2 SVGAGI. There are 14 residues in the CDR3.

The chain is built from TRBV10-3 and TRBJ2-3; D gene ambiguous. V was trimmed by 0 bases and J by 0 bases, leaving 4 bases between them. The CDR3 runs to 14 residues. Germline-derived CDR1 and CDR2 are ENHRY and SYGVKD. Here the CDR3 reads CAISESLSTDTQYF. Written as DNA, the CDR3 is TGTGCCATCAGTGAGTCCTTGAGCACAGATACGCAGTATTTT.

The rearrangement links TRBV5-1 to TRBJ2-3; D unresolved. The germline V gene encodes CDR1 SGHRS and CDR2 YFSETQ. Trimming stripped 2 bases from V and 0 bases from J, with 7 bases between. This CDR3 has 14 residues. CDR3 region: CASSFPESTDTQYF. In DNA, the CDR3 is TGCGCCAGCAGCTTCCCCGAGAGCACAGATACGCAGTATTTT.

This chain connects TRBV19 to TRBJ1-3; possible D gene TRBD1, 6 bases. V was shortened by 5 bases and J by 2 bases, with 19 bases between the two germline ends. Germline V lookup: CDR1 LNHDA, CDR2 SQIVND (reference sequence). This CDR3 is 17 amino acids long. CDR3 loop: CASSLAPWTATGNTIYF. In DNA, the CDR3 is TGTGCCAGTAGTCTAGCTCCCTGGACAGCAACTGGAAACACCATATATTTT. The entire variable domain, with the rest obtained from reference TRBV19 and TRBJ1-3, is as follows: DGGITQSPKYLFRKEGQNVTLSCEQNLNHDAMYWYRQDPGQGLRLIYYSQIVNDFQKGDIAEGYSVSREKKESFPLTVTSAQKNPTAFYLCASSLAPWTATGNTIYFGEGSWLTVV.

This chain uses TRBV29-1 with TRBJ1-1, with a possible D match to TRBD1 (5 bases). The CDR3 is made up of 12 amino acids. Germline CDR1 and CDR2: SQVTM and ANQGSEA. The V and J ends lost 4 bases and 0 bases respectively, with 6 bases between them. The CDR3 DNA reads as TGCAGCGTTGCAGGGCTGAACACTGAAGCTTTCTTT. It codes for CSVAGLNTEAFF.

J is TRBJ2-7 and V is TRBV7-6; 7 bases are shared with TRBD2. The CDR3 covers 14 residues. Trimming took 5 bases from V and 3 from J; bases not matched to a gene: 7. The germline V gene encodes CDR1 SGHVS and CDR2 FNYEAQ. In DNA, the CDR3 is TGTGCCAGCAGCCCCGAGTCGGGGGGCTACGAGCAGTACTTC. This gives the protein CASSPESGGYEQYF. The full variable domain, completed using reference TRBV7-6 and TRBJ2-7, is GAGVSQSPRYKVTKRGQDVALRCDPISGHVSLYWYRQALGQGPEFLTYFNYEAQQDKSGLPNDRFSAERPEGSISTLTIQRTEQRDSAMYRCASSPESGGYEQYFGPGTRLTVT.

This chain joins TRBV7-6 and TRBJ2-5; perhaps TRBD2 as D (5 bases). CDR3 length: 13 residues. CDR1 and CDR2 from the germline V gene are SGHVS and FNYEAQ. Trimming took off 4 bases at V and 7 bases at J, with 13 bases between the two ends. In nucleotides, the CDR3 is TGTGCCAGCAGCTGGACGGGATTCGGGACCCAGTACTTC. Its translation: CASSWTGFGTQYF.

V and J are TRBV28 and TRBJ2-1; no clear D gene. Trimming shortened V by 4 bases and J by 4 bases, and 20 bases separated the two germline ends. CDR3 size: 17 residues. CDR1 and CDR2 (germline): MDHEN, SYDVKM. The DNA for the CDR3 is TGTGCCAGCAGTTATCCTCTTTCGTCGGGCTGGTACAATGAGCAGTTCTTC. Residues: CASSYPLSSGWYNEQFF.

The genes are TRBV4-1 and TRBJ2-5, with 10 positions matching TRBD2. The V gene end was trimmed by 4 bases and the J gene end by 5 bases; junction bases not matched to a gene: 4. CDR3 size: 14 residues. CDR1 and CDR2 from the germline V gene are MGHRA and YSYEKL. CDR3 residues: CASSLLAGDETQYF. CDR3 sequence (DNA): TGCGCCAGCAGCCTTCTAGCGGGAGATGAGACCCAGTACTTC.

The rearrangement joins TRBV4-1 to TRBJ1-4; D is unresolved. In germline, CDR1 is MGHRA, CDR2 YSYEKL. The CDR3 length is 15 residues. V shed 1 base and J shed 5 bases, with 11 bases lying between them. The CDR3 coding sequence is TGCGCCAGCAGCCAAGTCTTTACGGTCAATGAAAAACTGTTTTTT. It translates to CASSQVFTVNEKLFF.

The CDR3 nucleotides are TGTGCCAGTAGTAAGTCACAGGGCCTGCCCTACGAGCAGTACTTC. Protein product: CASSKSQGLPYEQYF. V gene TRBV19 combines with J gene TRBJ2-7, with D perhaps TRBD1 (6 bases). Germline assignment: CDR1 LNHDA and CDR2 SQIVND (reference sequence). V lost 4 bases and J lost 2, with 15 bases in between. The CDR3 covers 15 residues.